This record looks at one TCR beta chain sequence and its context. The entry originates in a study of shared clonotypes between healthy human individuals. Clones were read by immunoSEQ multiplex PCR, and TCRdb kept only the in-frame ones, dropping some. The table records about 690,000 clones, roughly 87% of them present only once. The CDR3 runs 14 residues. The V end was cut by 0 bases, the J end by 2 bases, with 6 bases between. CDR1 is MNHEY and CDR2 is SMNVEV in the germline V gene (reference sequence). The TCR originated in a man between 18 and 35 years old in good health. Some clones in this sample may be carry-over from other donors' samples. The sequenced material came from memory CD8+ T cells from PBMCs. Indicated subset: CD45RO+ cells pooled with CCR7-negative TemRA cells. The V call is TRBV27, the J call TRBJ2-3; D remains unclear. CDR3 in amino acids: CASSLSINTDTQYF. Here the CDR3 DNA reads TGTGCCAGCAGTTTATCGATCAACACAGATACGCAGTATTTT.